This passage covers 6 T cell receptor beta chains from one sample sequenced in a study of control samples from healthy donors and cancer patients. Sequencing used immunoSEQ multiplex PCR; TCRdb keeps in-frame clones, though not all of them. This repertoire shows about 84,000 clones, approximately 82% found once; its top ten account for roughly 10%. Source material: PBMCs. These receptors were taken from a man aged 60 to 75 with head and neck cancer.

This rearrangement joins TRBV10-3 to TRBJ2-1; tentatively, D is TRBD2 (6 bases). Germline assignment: CDR1 ENHRY and CDR2 SYGVKD. V lost 6 bases and J lost 0, with 12 bases in between. CDR3 size: 15 residues. DNA for the CDR3: TGTGCCATCAGGATAGCGGCGAGCTCCTACAATGAGCAGTTCTTC. Protein product: CAIRIAASSYNEQFF.

This chain links TRBV3-1 (or the pseudogene TRBV3-2) with TRBJ2-1; D is possibly TRBD1 (5 bases). V lost 4 bases and J lost 8, with 21 bases in between. CDR3 length equals 16 residues. Looked up from germline, CDR1 is LGHDT and CDR2 is YNNKEL (reference sequence). The CDR3 here is CASSLRWARGVDEQFF. The CDR3 DNA sequence: TGTGCCAGCAGCCTGCGGTGGGCTAGGGGCGTCGATGAGCAGTTCTTC.

Remarks on this clone: The same CDR3 can be traced to other DNA sequences in this sample. The V gene is TRBV5-1, the J gene TRBJ2-1; 9 bases fit TRBD2. Germline V gives CDR1 SGHRS, CDR2 YFSETQ. V was pared by 2 bases and J by 5 bases, with 5 bases of the junction left unmatched. The CDR3 covers 15 residues. This chain's CDR3 is CASSLGLAPNNEQFF. In DNA, the CDR3 is TGCGCCAGCAGCTTAGGACTAGCGCCCAACAATGAGCAGTTCTTC.

This chain connects TRBV10-3 to TRBJ1-2; D is perhaps TRBD1 (5 bases). CDR3 length equals 11 residues. The germline CDR1 and CDR2 sequences are ENHRY and SYGVKD. Trimming took off 10 bases at V and 5 bases at J, with 11 bases between the two ends. The CDR3 protein is CATGQDYGYTF. The CDR3 DNA follows: TGTGCCACCGGACAAGATTATGGCTACACCTTC.

In its sample, this clone was seen a few times. The J gene is TRBJ1-6, the V gene TRBV10-2; D gene uncertain. Germline V gene data show CDR1 as WSHSY and CDR2 as SAAADI. V dropped 3 bases and J dropped 7 bases, with 10 bases sitting between them. The CDR3 spans 14 residues. CDR3 in DNA: TGCGCCAGCAGTGAAGGAATAAAGAATTCACCCCTCCACTTT. This gives the protein CASSEGIKNSPLHF.

V is TRBV20-1 and J is TRBJ2-1; D ambiguous. The CDR3 sequence is 10 residues long. Germline CDR1 reads DFQATT; CDR2 reads SNEGSKA (reference sequence). The V and J ends lost 6 bases and 6 bases respectively, with 6 bases between them. CDR3 DNA: TGCAGTGCCGCCAGCAATGAGCAGTTCTTC. Encoded protein: CSAASNEQFF.